This T cell receptor (beta chain) is drawn from a study of shared clonotypes between healthy human individuals. The table came from immunoSEQ multiplex PCR; TCRdb's copy has only in-frame clones and leaves some out. Of approximately 330,000 clones in the sample, less than 85% were seen once. Each sample came from a Caucasian adult donor living in Nashville, Tennessee. The CDR3 is made up of 14 amino acids. Germline CDR1 SGHRS, CDR2 YFSETQ. Trimming removed 4 bases from V and 6 bases from J; junction bases left unmatched: 4. The chain joins TRBV5-1 to TRBJ2-1; 10 bases line up with TRBD2. The material sequenced was memory CD4+ T cells sorted from blood. The subset denotes: CD45RA-negative fraction. The receptor's source is a man aged 25-45 years in good health. The CDR3 reads CASSPRTSGNEQFF. DNA for the CDR3: TGCGCCAGCAGCCCAAGGACTAGCGGCAATGAGCAGTTCTTC.